This T cell receptor (beta chain) emerged from a study of T-cell memory formation after mild COVID-19. This CDR3 is 14 amino acids long. Per germline, CDR1 MNHEY and CDR2 SVGAGI. The V segment lost 6 bases and the J segment 0 bases; nucleotides outside the gene matches: 4. TCRdb reanalysed the 5' RACE reads using MiXCR and keeps one entry per CDR3 protein. The table includes around 420,000 distinct CDR3 sequences, approximately 25% detected once. This clonotype has just a few counts. Sequencing was performed on PBMCs or a T cell subset sorted from them (not recorded which). This chain joins TRBV6-5 and TRBJ1-1; 7 bases agree with TRBD1. The sequence derives from an adult woman who had mild COVID-19 (a few samples of this study predate the infection). Cell type and time point are not known. CDR3 sequence reads: CASSRQGMNTEAFF. CDR3 coding DNA: TGTGCCAGCAGCCGACAGGGCATGAACACTGAAGCTTTCTTT.